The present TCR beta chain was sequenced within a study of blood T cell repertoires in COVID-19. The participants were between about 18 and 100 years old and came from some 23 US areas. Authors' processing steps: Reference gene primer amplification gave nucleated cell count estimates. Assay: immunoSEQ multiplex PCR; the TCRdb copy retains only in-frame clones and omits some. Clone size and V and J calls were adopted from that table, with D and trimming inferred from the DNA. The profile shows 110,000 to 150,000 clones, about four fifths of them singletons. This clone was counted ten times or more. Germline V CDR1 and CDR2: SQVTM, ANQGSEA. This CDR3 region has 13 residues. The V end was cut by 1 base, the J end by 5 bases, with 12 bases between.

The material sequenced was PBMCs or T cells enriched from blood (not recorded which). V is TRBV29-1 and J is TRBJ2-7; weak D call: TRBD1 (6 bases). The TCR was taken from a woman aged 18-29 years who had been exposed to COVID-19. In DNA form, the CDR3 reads TGCAGCGTTGAAGGGTCCCCAGGGGACGAGCAGTACTTC. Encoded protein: CSVEGSPGDEQYF.